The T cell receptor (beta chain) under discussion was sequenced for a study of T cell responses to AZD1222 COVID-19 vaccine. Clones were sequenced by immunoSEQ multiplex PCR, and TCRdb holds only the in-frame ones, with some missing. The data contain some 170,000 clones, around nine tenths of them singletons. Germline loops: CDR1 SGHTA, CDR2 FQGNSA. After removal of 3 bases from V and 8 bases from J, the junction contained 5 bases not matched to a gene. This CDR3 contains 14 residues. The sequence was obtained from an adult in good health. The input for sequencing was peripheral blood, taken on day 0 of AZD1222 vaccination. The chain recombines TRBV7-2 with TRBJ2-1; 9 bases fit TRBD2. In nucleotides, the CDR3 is TGTGCCAGCAGCTTGCGGGGGGGGACGGATGAGCAGTTCTTC. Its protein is CASSLRGGTDEQFF. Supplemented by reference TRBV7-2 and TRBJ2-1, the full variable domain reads GAGVSQSPSNKVTEKGKDVELRCDPISGHTALYWYRQSLGQGLEFLIYFQGNSAPDKSGLPSDRFSAERTGGSVSTLTIQRTQQEDSAVYLCASSLRGGTDEQFFGPGTRLTVL.